These 24 T cell receptor beta chains were all obtained from the same sample, sequenced in a study of shared clonotypes between healthy human individuals. The repertoire was sequenced with immunoSEQ multiplex PCR; TCRdb's copy has only in-frame clones and lacks some. The repertoire has a few million clones, just over 90% of them found once; the top ten carry roughly 0.36%. The sample taken for sequencing was naive CD4+ T cells from PBMCs. Sample subset: CD45RA+ positively selected. The receptors come from a man between 18 and 35 years old in good health. Some clones in this sample may be carry-over from other donors' samples.

A word on this clone: Other DNA sequences in this specimen translate into the identical CDR3. The chain is built from TRBV29-1 and TRBJ2-7; maybe TRBD2 (6 bases). This CDR3 is built from 11 residues. Germline V gene sequence: CDR1 SQVTM, CDR2 ANQGSEA. Trimming took off 6 bases at V and 4 bases at J, with 10 bases between the two ends. The CDR3 spells CSVGTGYEQYF. The CDR3 bases are TGCAGCGTCGGGACTGGGTACGAGCAGTACTTC.

CDR3 coding DNA: TGTGCCAGCTCACCGCTACGGGGACAGTCGGACACTGAAGCTTTCTTT. Its protein is CASSPLRGQSDTEAFF. The V gene is TRBV18, the J gene TRBJ1-1, with TRBD1 matching 7 bases. The CDR3 runs to 16 residues. Germline-derived CDR1 and CDR2 are KGHSH and LQKENI. Trimming removed 3 bases from V and 3 bases from J; junction bases left unmatched: 10.

In its sample, this clone was seen once. The chain recombines TRBV28 with TRBJ2-7; possible D gene TRBD2, 6 bases. The V end was cut by 5 bases, the J end by 2 bases, with 16 bases between. The CDR3 length is 15 residues. Germline-derived CDR1 and CDR2 are MDHEN and SYDVKM. DNA of the CDR3: TGTGCCAGCAGTGGGGGTCTAGCGCACACCTACGAGCAGTACTTC. It is translated as CASSGGLAHTYEQYF.

The chain couples TRBV6-5 to TRBJ1-1, with D perhaps matching TRBD1 (5 bases). V gave up 4 bases and J gave up 1 base, with 10 bases separating them. The CDR3 has 14 amino acids. CDR1 MNHEY and CDR2 SVGAGI come from the germline V gene. CDR3 sequence (DNA): TGTGCCAGCAGTTCCAACAGGAGGAACACTGAAGCTTTCTTT. It encodes CASSSNRRNTEAFF.

The rearrangement links TRBV10-3 to TRBJ2-2; the match to TRBD2 covers 8 bases. The CDR3 is 14 residues long. V shed 6 bases and J 6 bases; nucleotides not matched to a gene: 6. Looked up from germline, CDR1 is ENHRY and CDR2 is SYGVKD. The CDR3 DNA follows: TGTGCCATCAGGGAGACTAGCGCTCCCGGGGAGCTGTTTTTT. Translating gives CAIRETSAPGELFF.

This clone has only one observation. The rearrangement joins TRBV10-3 to TRBJ2-5, with TRBD2 identical over 11 bases. The CDR3 has 13 amino acids. V lost 9 bases, J lost 2 bases, and 2 bases stayed unmatched. Germline V CDR1 and CDR2: ENHRY, SYGVKD. As DNA, the CDR3 is TGTGCCATTTCTAGCGGGGGGCAAGAGACCCAGTACTTC. The encoded protein is CAISSGGQETQYF.

This clone was counted once. The rearrangement joins TRBV6-6 to TRBJ1-1; D gene uncertain. V was shortened by 7 bases and J by 0 bases, with 9 bases between the two germline ends. This CDR3 region has 13 residues. Germline-derived CDR1 and CDR2 are MNHNY and SVGAGI (reference sequence). CDR3 nucleotides: TGTGCCAGCACCGGTCCCGTGAACACTGAAGCTTTCTTT. Protein: CASTGPVNTEAFF.

The genes are TRBV4-1 and TRBJ1-2; D ambiguous. The germline V gene encodes CDR1 MGHRA and CDR2 YSYEKL. The CDR3 consists of 17 residues. V lost 0 bases, J lost 4 bases, and 18 bases lay in between. The DNA for the CDR3 is TGCGCCAGCAGCCAAGATTTAGTAGCCGTTCAGGTCTATGGCTACACCTTC. The encoded protein is CASSQDLVAVQVYGYTF.

The V and J genes are TRBV18 and TRBJ2-3; 7 nucleotides match TRBD1. V dropped 0 bases and J dropped 0; count of bases not matched to a gene: 3. Germline V gene data show CDR1 as KGHSH and CDR2 as LQKENI. The CDR3 sequence is 16 residues long. The CDR3 is CASSPPAGGSTDTQYF. CDR3 sequence (DNA): TGTGCCAGCTCACCACCGGCAGGGGGTAGCACAGATACGCAGTATTTT.

V is TRBV28 and J is TRBJ2-4, with 12 bases matching TRBD1. Germline V gene sequence: CDR1 MDHEN, CDR2 SYDVKM. V shed 4 bases and J 1 base; nucleotides not matched to a gene: 8. This CDR3 region has 18 residues. In nucleotides, the CDR3 is TGTGCCAGCAGTTCGGGACAGGGGGCACAACGGGCCAAAAACATTCAGTACTTC. Translated: CASSSGQGAQRAKNIQYF.

CDR3 loop: CSGGQGIHEQYF. The CDR3 coding sequence is TGCAGTGGGGGGCAGGGTATTCACGAGCAGTACTTC. V is TRBV29-1 and J is TRBJ2-5; tentatively, D is TRBD1 or TRBD2 (6 bases each). Gene TRBJ2-7 matches the end of the DNA better, so the J call may be wrong. The CDR3 runs to 12 residues. Germline assignment: CDR1 SQVTM and CDR2 ANQGSEA.

This clone was observed a single time. The genes are TRBV2 and TRBJ1-4; weak D call: TRBD1 (5 bases). Germline loops: CDR1 SNHLY, CDR2 FYNNEI. Trimming left V 1 base short and J 6 bases short, with 15 bases between. CDR3 length: 16 residues. CDR3: CASSEEQVVYDEKLFF. DNA of the CDR3: TGTGCCAGCAGTGAAGAACAGGTTGTTTACGATGAAAAACTGTTTTTT.

Note on this clone: The same CDR3 can be traced to other DNA sequences in this sample. The chain is built from TRBV18 and TRBJ2-3; D call uncertain. This CDR3 has 12 residues. The ends were cut back, 3 bases at V and 6 bases at J, with 7 bases in the middle. Looked up from germline, CDR1 is KGHSH and CDR2 is LQKENI. This CDR3 reads CASSPNTDTQYF. The CDR3 coding sequence is TGTGCCAGCTCACCTAATACCGATACGCAGTATTTT.

On this clone itself: Different DNA sequences within this sample yield the same CDR3. The chain uses TRBV9 and TRBJ2-5; D is possibly TRBD2 (7 bases). Germline V gene data show CDR1 as SGDLS and CDR2 as YYNGEE. V was cut by 1 base and J by 2 bases, with 9 bases left in between. CDR3 size: 14 residues. The CDR3 is CASSVRGGQETQYF. The CDR3 DNA reads as TGTGCCAGCAGCGTAAGGGGGGGGCAAGAGACCCAGTACTTC.

Worth noting for this clone: Other DNA sequences within the sample encode an identical CDR3. V and J are TRBV11-2 and TRBJ2-5; D not resolved. CDR1 is SGHAT and CDR2 is FQNNGV in the germline V gene. The CDR3 extends over 14 amino acids. Trimming took 1 base from V and 1 from J, leaving 7 bases between them. CDR3 protein: CASSLGSSQETQYF. The CDR3 nucleotides read TGTGCCAGCAGCTTAGGCAGCAGCCAAGAGACCCAGTACTTC.

The chain joins TRBV6-1 to TRBJ1-4; D gene ambiguous. There are 13 residues in the CDR3. The V and J ends lost 3 bases and 8 bases respectively, with 10 bases between them. The germline V gene has CDR1 MNHNS and CDR2 SASEGT. Here the CDR3 reads CASSEVVEEKLFF. CDR3 coding DNA: TGTGCCAGCAGTGAGGTGGTAGAGGAAAAACTGTTTTTT.

V is TRBV6-1 and J is TRBJ2-5; 8 positions match TRBD2. Per the germline V gene, CDR1 is MNHNS and CDR2 is SASEGT. The CDR3 runs 16 residues. V lost 4 bases to trimming and J lost 2 bases; unmatched junction nucleotides: 9. CDR3 sequence: CASSVLVGTSQETQYF. The CDR3 nucleotides are TGTGCCAGCAGTGTGCTCGTCGGGACTAGTCAAGAGACCCAGTACTTC.

The chain employs TRBV5-1 and TRBJ2-7; D is unresolved. The length of the CDR3 is 17 residues. V was shortened by 3 bases and J by 0 bases, with 19 bases between the two germline ends. In germline, CDR1 is SGHRS, CDR2 YFSETQ. CDR3 protein: CASSSPPGRSDSYEQYF. In nucleotides, the CDR3 is TGCGCCAGCAGCTCCCCACCTGGACGCTCGGACTCCTACGAGCAGTACTTC.

This clone was detected once. The gene calls are TRBV6-5 and TRBJ1-2, with D maybe TRBD1 (5 bases). The V end was cut by 6 bases, the J end by 6 bases, with 17 bases between. The CDR3 contains 14 residues. Germline V gene data show CDR1 as MNHEY and CDR2 as SVGAGI. In nucleotides, the CDR3 is TGTGCCAGCAGCAACCGACAGCCGTGGAATGGCTACACCTTC. Protein sequence: CASSNRQPWNGYTF.

Details on this clone: In the same sample, other DNA sequences code for this CDR3. The V call is TRBV9, the J call TRBJ2-7; the D gene is possibly TRBD2 (5 bases). The germline V gene encodes CDR1 SGDLS and CDR2 YYNGEE. The CDR3 loop spans 15 amino acids. Trimming removed 2 bases at V and 0 bases at J, with 12 bases between. CDR3 sequence: CASSVGGSSSYEQYF. Here the CDR3 DNA reads TGTGCCAGCAGCGTTGGCGGGTCCAGCTCCTACGAGCAGTACTTC. The full variable domain, completed using reference TRBV9 and TRBJ2-7, is DSGVTQTPKHLITATGQRVTLRCSPRSGDLSVYWYQQSLDQGLQFLIQYYNGEERAKGNILERFSAQQFPDLHSELNLSSLELGDSALYFCASSVGGSSSYEQYFGPGTRLTVT.

A remark on this clone: Distinct nucleotide sequences in the sample also encode this CDR3. The chain uses TRBV2 and TRBJ1-4; the D is unclear. V was pared by 3 bases and J by 10 bases, with 6 bases between. This CDR3 is 11 amino acids long. Per germline, CDR1 SNHLY and CDR2 FYNNEI. The CDR3 here is CASSETGKLFF. CDR3 nucleotide sequence: TGTGCCAGCAGTGAGACGGGAAAACTGTTTTTT.

The chain joins TRBV30 to TRBJ2-1; 7 nucleotides align to TRBD1. The V gene's germline CDR1 is GTSNPN and CDR2 SVGIG (reference sequence). CDR3 length: 14 residues. The trim removed 3 bases at V and 2 bases at J, leaving 4 bases unmatched. The CDR3 bases are TGTGCCTGGAGAGCTCAGGGGGCCTACAATGAGCAGTTCTTC. Translation: CAWRAQGAYNEQFF.

The J gene is TRBJ2-5, the V gene TRBV14, with D possibly being TRBD1 (5 bases). V lost 0 bases and J lost 2, with 13 bases in between. The length of the CDR3 is 16 residues. The germline CDR1 and CDR2 sequences are SGHDN and FVKESK. CDR3 nucleotide sequence: TGTGCCAGCAGCCAAGAAAGGCAGGGCTTACAAGAGACCCAGTACTTC. As protein: CASSQERQGLQETQYF.

This clone appeared a few times. The chain uses TRBV7-9 and TRBJ1-1; 7 bases line up with TRBD1. This CDR3 has 14 residues. After removal of 2 bases from V and 4 bases from J, the junction contained 4 bases not matched to a gene. CDR1 and CDR2 (germline): SEHNR, FQNEAQ (reference sequence). Here the CDR3 reads CASSLTGEGTEAFF. The CDR3 DNA reads TGTGCCAGCAGCTTAACAGGGGAGGGCACTGAAGCTTTCTTT. Full variable domain (remainder filled in from reference TRBV7-9 and TRBJ1-1): DTGVSQNPRHKITKRGQNVTFRCDPISEHNRLYWYRQTLGQGPEFLTYFQNEAQLEKSRLLSDRFSAERPKGSFSTLEIQRTEQGDSAMYLCASSLTGEGTEAFFGQGTRLTVV.